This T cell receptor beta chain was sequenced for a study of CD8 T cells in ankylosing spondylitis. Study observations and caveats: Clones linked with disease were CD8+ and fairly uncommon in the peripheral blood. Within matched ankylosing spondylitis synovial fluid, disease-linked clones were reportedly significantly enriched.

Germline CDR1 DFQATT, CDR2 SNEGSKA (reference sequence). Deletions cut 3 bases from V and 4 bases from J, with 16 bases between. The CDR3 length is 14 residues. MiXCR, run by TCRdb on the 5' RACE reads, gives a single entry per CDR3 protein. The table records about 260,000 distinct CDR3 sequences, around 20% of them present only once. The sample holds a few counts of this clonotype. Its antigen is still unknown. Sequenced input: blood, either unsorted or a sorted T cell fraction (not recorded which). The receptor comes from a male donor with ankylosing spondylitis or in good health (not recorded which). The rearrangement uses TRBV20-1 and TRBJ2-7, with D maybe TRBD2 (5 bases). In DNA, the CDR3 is TGCAGTGCTAGTCCGGGGAGTAGCATTTACGAGCAGTACGTC. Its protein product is CSASPGSSIYEQYV.